The sequence of this T cell receptor beta chain was determined in a study of post-analysis software for immune sequencing data. Study-wide findings and caveats: Patients had higher frequencies than controls of roughly five TRBV segments, including TRBV5-6, TRBV5-1 and TRBV20-1. Strong co-clustering by F measure linked samples that shared a preparation batch.

From germline, CDR1 is MNHNY and CDR2 SVGAGI (reference sequence). The length of the CDR3 is 15 residues. V was clipped by 2 bases and J by 5 bases, with 15 bases between them. TCR beta libraries were prepared from cDNA with unique molecular identifiers. MiXCR, run by TCRdb on the PCR reads, gives a single entry per CDR3 protein. This sample has some 890,000 distinct CDR3 sequences; roughly 50% occur once, and the top ten carry roughly 4.4%. This clonotype was seen a few times. Antigen: not known. What was sequenced was blood. V and J are TRBV6-6 and TRBJ2-5; TRBD2 is a possible D gene (6 bases). This receptor was identified in a girl aged 5 to 17 with multiple sclerosis. CDR3 sequence reads: CASSYPGDATETQYF. The CDR3, as DNA: TGTGCCAGCAGTTACCCGGGAGACGCCACCGAGACCCAGTACTTC.